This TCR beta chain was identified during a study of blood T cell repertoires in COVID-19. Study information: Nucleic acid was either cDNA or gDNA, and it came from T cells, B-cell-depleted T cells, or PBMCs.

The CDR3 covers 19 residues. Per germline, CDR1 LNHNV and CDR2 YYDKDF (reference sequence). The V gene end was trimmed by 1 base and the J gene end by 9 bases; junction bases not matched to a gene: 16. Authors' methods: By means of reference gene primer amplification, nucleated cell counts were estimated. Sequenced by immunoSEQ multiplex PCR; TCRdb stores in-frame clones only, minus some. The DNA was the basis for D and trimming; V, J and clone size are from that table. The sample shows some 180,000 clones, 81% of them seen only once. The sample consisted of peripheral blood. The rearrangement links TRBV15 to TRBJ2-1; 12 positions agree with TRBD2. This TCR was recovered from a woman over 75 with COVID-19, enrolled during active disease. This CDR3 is CATSRAGGRSSGRGSEQFF. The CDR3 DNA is TGTGCCACCAGCAGAGCGGGGGGACGGTCTAGCGGGAGGGGCAGTGAGCAGTTCTTC.